This record looks at one TCR beta chain sequence and its context. The specificity of this receptor is unknown. No much larger clone exists at a distance of one base, and base qualities are not known. The donors were healthy, HIV-negative adults with no recently reported acute infections or vaccinations. Every donor was a Caucasian adult living in Nashville, Tennessee, USA. Magnetic negative selection was used to enrich CD4+ T cells, after which naive cells were positively selected on CD45RA and the negative fraction became the memory subset. After blood collection by leukapheresis, PBMCs were isolated using Ficoll-Histopaque density gradient centrifugation and then cryopreserved in the vapor phase of liquid nitrogen. Analytical flow cytometry was used to check the purity and quantity of every magnetically sorted T cell population. Genomic DNA was isolated from each sorted fraction and quantified by UV absorbance on a Nanodrop 2000c.

These data originate in a study of shared clonotypes between healthy human individuals (dated by TCRdb to 2018 to 2020). At the level of the whole study: A couple of women and a few men aged 18 to 49 years were included in the cohort. For each donor, CD4 naive and CD4 memory were each run on three plates, CD8 naive on two plates, and CD8 memory on one plate. To estimate repertoire size and how much clonotypes are shared between individuals, the study performed deep sequencing of blood TCR repertoires from about five healthy adults. To increase sequencing depth and limit assay-specific biases, different laboratories used diverse techniques to prepare libraries and sequence TCR repertoires. Leukapheresis yielded between about 0.85 and 10 billion PBMCs per donor. Points the paper makes about the study in general: Compared with non-shared clonotypes, the clonotypes found in all four sorted-subset donors had higher generation probabilities. Across four donors, approximately 5% of naive CD4, 3% to 4% of naive CD8, under 2.5% of memory CD4, and about 0.4% of memory CD8 clonotypes were shared. Estimated clonotype richness was generally larger for naive than for memory subsets. Rarefaction of sorted-subset datasets indicated incomplete sequencing despite the large sequencing depth. Pairwise subsampling indicated that sequencing depth was expected to affect the degree of clonotype sharing among donors. Sampling was restricted to blood, and TCR repertoires in tissues likely differ from the TCR repertoires found in blood. The genetic and exposure-history diversity represented was limited by the small number of donors.

Using the deep immunoSEQ assay, multiplex PCR amplified TCR CDR3 regions from genomic DNA. For each cell subset, the extracted genomic DNA was distributed evenly across all wells of several immunoSEQ 96-well plates, and each plate served as one replicate. Each replicate PCR for sorted subsets received about 0.2 ug genomic DNA, equal to roughly 30,000 T cell genomes. The purified libraries were quantified using a Qubit 3.0 fluorometer, sized with a Bioanalyzer 2100, and then quantified again using the KAPA Library Quantification kit. Each immunoSEQ 96-well plate was sequenced on its own single-read 150-cycle Illumina NextSeq 550 flow cell. The paper's processing steps were these. Because the immunoSEQ output included only junctional sequences and no quality scores, the filtering could not be the same as the filtering used for full-length reads. To assign V/J genes and CDR3, sequences were annotated against IMGT germline references using PyIR, a Python wrapper for IgBLAST v1.9. Reads were removed for weak V/J assignments (E-value above 1e-6), missing CDR3, stop codons, out-of-frame junctions, or ambiguous translated residues. A V3J clonotype was defined by an identical inferred V gene, J gene, and CDR3 amino acid sequence. Percentage overlap between repertoires was calculated by dividing the number of shared unique clonotypes by the size of the smaller repertoire. RTK rarefaction, the Chao1 estimator, and Recon v2.1 estimates of unobserved clonotypes were used to assess repertoire richness. For all TCRbeta clonotypes obtained by the gDNA method from several donors, generation probabilities were computed with OLGA. The source is immuneACCESS, and TCRdb retained only in-frame sequences with V and J called. Part of the clones is not carried over; for the studies checked, unresolved V genes explain less than half of this, and the remainder is unexplained. That table furnishes V, J and clone size, whereas the DNA furnished D and trimming. Present in this sample are around 700,000 clones, around three quarters of which were seen just once. The biggest ten clones account for around 2% of the sample.

Ends trimmed: V by 3 bases, J by 6 bases; bases unmatched to a gene: 15. CDR1 and CDR2 were assigned from the germline V gene (reference sequence) as SEHNR and FQNEAQ. Including cysteine and phenylalanine, the CDR3 has 19 amino acids. Only the CDR3 portion is preserved as DNA: 57 bases, with reading frame beginning at the first base. Sequences were obtained from memory CD4+ T cells sorted from blood. The cell subset or site label corresponds to: CD45RA-negative fraction. The receptor was isolated from a woman in her twenties or thirties in good health. Rearrangement joined TRBV7-9 to TRBJ2-1, with 12 bases in between that match TRBD2. The nucleotide sequence reads TGTGCCAGCAGCTTCCCCGTCTGGACTAGCGGGGCCCTGGGCAATGAGCAGTTCTTC. Translated, this gives CASSFPVWTSGALGNEQFF. The variable domain in full, with residues beyond the CDR3 obtained from the reference TRBV7-9 and TRBJ2-1 genes, is DTGVSQNPRHKITKRGQNVTFRCDPISEHNRLYWYRQTLGQGPEFLTYFQNEAQLEKSRLLSDRFSAERPKGSFSTLEIQRTEQGDSAMYLCASSFPVWTSGALGNEQFFGPGTRLTVL.